Listed below are T cell receptor beta chains from one sample, sequenced in a study of T cell clones after liver transplantation. Data came from immunoSEQ multiplex PCR; TCRdb stores just in-frame clones and leaves some out. Here the sample spans about 45,000 clones, about 86% being singletons. This specimen consisted of CD4+ T cells from blood, obtained 24 months after liver transplant. The source is a human patient who received a liver transplant. Some T cells may have come from the graft donor. CDR3s include the opening cysteine and the closing phenylalanine or tryptophan. The D gene is left open where the match is weak. Clone size is stated in some rows and not others, as once, few, many or a class when expanded.

v_gene	j_gene	abundance	d_gene	len	CDR3aa	CDR3nt
TRBV4-2	TRBJ1-2	once	TRBD1	14	CASSPRDREYGYTF	TGTGCCAGCAGCCCCCGGGACAGGGAGTATGGCTACACCTTC
TRBV5-1	TRBJ2-3	.	.	14	CASSFGLRTDTQYF	TGCGCCAGCAGCTTCGGCTTACGCACAGATACGCAGTATTTT
TRBV5-8	TRBJ2-7	.	.	14	CASSSTVSDYEQYF	TGTGCCAGCAGCTCGACGGTCAGTGATTACGAGCAGTACTTC
TRBV30	TRBJ2-1	.	.	13	CAWSLGGNNEQFF	TGTGCCTGGAGTCTAGGGGGAAACAATGAGCAGTTCTTC
TRBV7-9	TRBJ2-5	.	.	14	CASYRAGLQETQYF	TGTGCCAGCTACCGGGCGGGGCTCCAAGAGACCCAGTACTTC
TRBV28	TRBJ1-4	.	TRBD1	15	CASSPLDRTNEKLFF	TGTGCCAGCAGCCCCCTGGACAGGACTAATGAAAAACTGTTTTTT
TRBV11-2	TRBJ2-1	.	TRBD2	15	CASSRRASGSDEQFF	TGTGCCAGCAGCCGAAGGGCTAGCGGGAGCGATGAGCAGTTCTTC
TRBV2	TRBJ2-2	.	TRBD1	17	CASKTQTGGQITGELFF	TGTGCCAGCAAAACTCAGACAGGGGGCCAGATAACCGGGGAGCTGTTTTTT
TRBV30	TRBJ2-3	.	.	18	CAWSVPIPGPTSTDTQYF	TGTGCCTGGAGTGTCCCTATTCCGGGACCAACTAGCACAGATACGCAGTATTTT
TRBV6-5	TRBJ1-5	once	.	15	CASSYDGVGNQPQHF	TGTGCCAGCAGTTACGACGGAGTTGGCAATCAGCCCCAGCATTTT
TRBV10-1	TRBJ1-2	.	.	23	CASSGASRSRKTYGSRKTYGYTF	TGCGCCAGCAGTGGCGCCTCAAGATCGCGAAAGACCTATGGATCGCGAAAGACCTATGGCTACACCTTC
TRBV5-1	TRBJ1-1	few	.	15	CASSFLGGENTEAFF	TGCGCCAGCAGCTTCTTAGGAGGGGAAAACACTGAAGCTTTCTTT
TRBV7-2	TRBJ2-1	few	.	14	CASSLARQGYEQFF	TGTGCCAGCAGCTTAGCGCGGCAGGGCTATGAGCAGTTCTTC
TRBV9	TRBJ2-3	.	TRBD1	16	CASSVSDRGRTDTQYF	TGTGCCAGCAGCGTAAGCGACAGGGGACGCACAGATACGCAGTATTTT
TRBV21-1	TRBJ2-1	.	.	14	CASSAPGQGNEQFF	TGTGCCAGCAGCGCACCGGGACAGGGGAATGAGCAGTTCTTC
TRBV10-1	TRBJ2-3	.	TRBD2	15	CASSRLAGIGDTQYF	TGCGCCAGCAGCCGACTAGCGGGAATTGGAGATACGCAGTATTTT
TRBV6-5	TRBJ2-1	.	TRBD1	13	CASRGTENNEQFF	TGTGCCAGCAGGGGGACAGAGAACAATGAGCAGTTCTTC
TRBV2	TRBJ2-2	.	.	13	CASPDTNTGELFF	TGTGCCAGCCCGGACACTAACACCGGGGAGCTGTTTTTT
TRBV7-2	TRBJ1-2	.	TRBD1	16	CASSSGLDRGNYGYTF	TGTGCCAGCAGCTCTGGTCTGGACAGGGGTAACTATGGCTACACCTTC
TRBV7-2	TRBJ1-2	.	.	13	CASSLGSIRGYTF	TGTGCCAGCAGCTTAGGAAGTATACGCGGCTACACCTTC
TRBV5-1	TRBJ2-1	.	.	14	CASSRQGMSNEQFF	TGCGCCAGCAGCCGCCAGGGGATGAGTAATGAGCAGTTCTTC
TRBV11-1	TRBJ1-1	.	TRBD1	15	CASSFRTGVITEAFF	TGTGCCAGCAGCTTCCGGACAGGGGTGATTACTGAAGCTTTCTTT
TRBV25-1	TRBJ2-7	.	TRBD1	16	CASSEYGTGRRYEQYF	TGTGCCAGCAGTGAATATGGGACAGGGAGGAGATACGAGCAGTACTTC
TRBV30	TRBJ2-7	few	.	13	CAWSLQGRNEQYF	TGTGCCTGGAGTTTACAGGGAAGGAACGAGCAGTACTTC
TRBV5-1	TRBJ2-2	.	.	13	CASSETHPEELFF	TGCGCCAGCAGCGAAACTCATCCCGAGGAGCTGTTTTTT
TRBV18	TRBJ2-7	.	.	15	CASSPLAGLNYEQYF	TGTGCCAGCTCACCCCTCGCGGGACTCAATTACGAGCAGTACTTC
TRBV4-2	TRBJ1-1	.	.	18	CASSQDIRVANTDTEAFF	TGTGCCAGCAGCCAAGACATTAGGGTGGCCAATACGGACACTGAAGCTTTCTTT
TRBV7-3	TRBJ2-3	.	.	13	CASSPFSTDTQYF	TGTGCCAGCAGCCCCTTTAGCACAGATACGCAGTATTTT
TRBV9	TRBJ1-6	few	.	15	CASSGSTGINSPLHF	TGTGCCAGCAGCGGTTCAACAGGTATTAATTCACCCCTCCACTTT
TRBV5-1	TRBJ2-5	.	TRBD2	16	CASSLTGSGTQETQYF	TGCGCCAGCAGCTTAACGGGTAGCGGGACGCAAGAGACCCAGTACTTC
TRBV18	TRBJ1-1	.	.	15	CASSPAGPMNTEAFF	TGTGCCAGCTCACCGGCCGGACCCATGAACACTGAAGCTTTCTTT
TRBV7-2	TRBJ2-3	.	.	16	CASSVRGAEGTDTQYF	TGTGCCAGCAGCGTCCGGGGGGCAGAGGGCACAGATACGCAGTATTTT
TRBV5-1	TRBJ2-5	medium-sized	.	14	CASSLRDNQETQYF	TGCGCCAGCAGCTTGCGGGACAACCAAGAGACCCAGTACTTC
TRBV14	TRBJ1-1	.	.	14	CASSQTGLGAEAFF	TGTGCCAGCAGCCAAACCGGCTTAGGGGCTGAAGCTTTCTTT
TRBV5-8	TRBJ2-4	.	TRBD2	18	CASSLADLAGLAKNIQYF	TGTGCCAGCAGCTTGGCCGATCTAGCGGGGTTAGCCAAAAACATTCAGTACTTC
TRBV6-1	TRBJ2-2	once	TRBD1	15	CASRLGTGDTGELFF	TGTGCCAGCAGGCTCGGGACAGGGGACACCGGGGAGCTGTTTTTT
TRBV9	TRBJ1-1	.	.	16	CASSGGARQSNTEAFF	TGTGCCAGCAGCGGCGGAGCCAGACAATCGAACACTGAAGCTTTCTTT
TRBV5-1	TRBJ2-7	.	.	14	CASSSQGSVYEQYF	TGCGCCAGCAGTTCCCAGGGTTCTGTCTACGAGCAGTACTTC
TRBV9	TRBJ2-3	.	.	17	CASSVSYGRTRTVGQYF	TGTGCCAGCAGCGTTAGCTACGGACGGACCCGCACAGTGGGGCAGTATTTT
TRBV11-2	TRBJ1-2	.	.	16	CASSSPRGGKHYGYTF	TGTGCCAGCAGCTCCCCCCGAGGGGGGAAACACTATGGCTACACCTTC
TRBV5-8	TRBJ2-5	.	.	17	CASSLGSRGATMETQYF	TGTGCCAGCAGCTTGGGGTCCCGGGGGGCCACCATGGAGACCCAGTACTTC
TRBV4-1	TRBJ2-7	.	TRBD2	16	CASSHPSGGRLWEQYF	TGCGCCAGCAGCCACCCTAGCGGGGGCCGGCTTTGGGAGCAGTACTTC
TRBV2	TRBJ2-2	.	TRBD1	13	CASSHRGTGELFF	TGTGCCAGCAGCCACAGGGGAACCGGGGAGCTGTTTTTT